This T cell receptor (beta chain) appears in the sequencing data of a study of human T cells and chemical hapten exposure. Study-wide findings and caveats: DPC sensitization produced no change in TCRs with frequency above 1 in 1000.

Time point in this sample: healthy volunteer bleed at 2 weeks. The starting material, unfractionated whole blood, was used for total RNA extraction. The V gene's germline CDR1 is SGHDN and CDR2 FVKESK. The J segment lost 6 bases and the V segment lost 5 bases, leaving 12 bases of the junction unmatched. The CDR3 is 16 residues long. This clonotype was seen more than once but under ten times. Its specificity is unknown. Using its own MiXCR run on the RACE reads, TCRdb lists one record per CDR3 protein. The table shows some 120,000 distinct CDR3 sequences, with more than 7.5% occurring only once. The material sequenced was whole blood. This clonotype was sampled from a male donor in good health. Some clones in this sample may be carry-over from other donors' samples. The rearrangement links TRBV14 to TRBJ2-1; TRBD1 agrees at 8 bases. The DNA for the CDR3 is TGTGCCAGCAGCGATATCAGGGGGCGCTTATCCAATGAGCAGTTCTTC. Residues: CASSDIRGRLSNEQFF.